This TCR beta chain was captured in a study of regulatory T cells in long-lasting Graves disease. Study-level results: The analysis examined peripheral blood only and excluded thyroid tissue.

Relying on iRepertoire HTBI primers and Arm-PCR of CDR3 regions, the team built TCR beta libraries. TCRdb analysed the multiplex PCR reads with MiXCR anew, one entry per CDR3 protein. The sample carries about 540,000 distinct CDR3 sequences, about 13% recorded once. Time point specified: newly diagnosed GD, antithyroid drugs for less than 3 months. Extracted PBMC RNA gave rise to the TCR library. This clonotype was detected ten times or more. Its antigen is unidentified. Germline V lookup: CDR1 SNHLY, CDR2 FYNNEI. This CDR3 contains 11 residues. V lost 2 bases and J 6 bases, leaving 5 bases between the germline ends. These sequences were also reported in another study, on T cells in Graves' hyperthyroidism and ophthalmopathy.

This receptor was identified in a man under 40 with Graves disease. The rearrangement joins TRBV2 to TRBJ2-7, with D perhaps TRBD2 (5 bases). The material sequenced was peripheral blood mononuclear cells (PBMCs), taken at new diagnosis, from a patient treated with antithyroid drugs. The CDR3 spells CASSESGEQYF. In DNA, the CDR3 is TGTGCCAGCAGTGAAAGCGGCGAGCAGTACTTC.